This T cell receptor (beta chain) is from a study of T cells after posttransplantation cyclophosphamide. Study results and caveats: After PTCy, TRB diversity resembled that of CNI/methotrexate controls. TRB overlap between skin or GI tissue T cells and blood was limited. Later blood repertoires were often dominated by clones from the donor CD8+ memory compartment.

Here immunoSEQ multiplex PCR was the method, and the copy in TCRdb shows in-frame clones only, minus some. Here the sample spans tens of thousands of clones, about 90% being singletons. As concerns this clone: No antigen is known for it.

Between the trimmed V and J ends, which lost 4 bases and 0 bases, there was a span of 4 bases. The CDR3 extends over 12 amino acids. CDR1 and CDR2 from the germline V gene are SGHNT and YYREEE (reference sequence). Cyclophosphamide on days +3 and +4 followed busulfan-fludarabine conditioning and a marrow graft. Specimen: PBMCs, collected just over 60 days after allogeneic stem cell transplant with posttransplant cyclophosphamide. The V gene is TRBV5-4, the J gene TRBJ1-1; D uncertain. This TCR came from a male patient over 55 who received an allogeneic stem cell transplant from a related donor and was CMV-positive. Some T cells could come from the graft donor. DNA for the CDR3: TGTGCCAGCAGCCTACTGAACACTGAAGCTTTCTTT. It translates to CASSLLNTEAFF.